These 15 T cell receptor beta chains were all obtained from the same sample, sequenced in a study of T cell repertoires in urothelial bladder cancer. Sequencing used immunoSEQ multiplex PCR; TCRdb keeps in-frame clones, though not all of them. There are some 8,600 clones in the sample; approximately 59% occur only once, and about 33% lies in the top ten. The sample comprised tumor-infiltrating cells from bladder cancer. The receptors stem from a human donor with urothelial carcinoma.

This clone appeared a few times. V is TRBV4-1 and J is TRBJ2-1, with 16 bases that match TRBD2. With V trimmed by 2 bases and J by 7 bases, 2 bases remained unmatched. This CDR3 region has 16 residues. CDR1 is MGHRA and CDR2 is YSYEKL in the germline V gene. CDR3 amino acids: CASSQKGLAGGNEQFF. The CDR3 DNA follows: TGCGCCAGCAGCCAAAAGGGACTAGCGGGGGGGAATGAGCAGTTCTTC.

This chain links TRBV9 with TRBJ2-6, with D uncertain. The CDR3 consists of 13 residues. Trimming cost V 0 bases and J 4 bases, with 2 bases left between them. The germline V gene encodes CDR1 SGDLS and CDR2 YYNGEE. The CDR3 bases are TGTGCCAGCAGCGTAGAAGGGGCCAACGTCCTGACTTTC. It yields the protein CASSVEGANVLTF.

The rearrangement links TRBV19 to TRBJ1-5, with 8 bases lining up with TRBD1. The V gene's germline CDR1 is LNHDA and CDR2 SQIVND (reference sequence). V gave up 4 bases and J gave up 6 bases; unmatched junction bases: 2. This CDR3 region has 13 residues. DNA for the CDR3: TGTGCCAGTAGTACACAGGGGGGTCAGCCCCAGCATTTT. Its translation: CASSTQGGQPQHF.

This chain uses TRBV7-2 with TRBJ2-7; D gene uncertain. This CDR3 spans 14 amino acids. Germline CDR1 SGHTA, CDR2 FQGNSA. V was cut by 3 bases and J by 6 bases, with 15 bases left in between. The CDR3 loop is CASSFFEGRGEQYF. CDR3 bases: TGTGCCAGCAGCTTTTTCGAAGGTCGAGGCGAGCAGTACTTC.

The V call is TRBV9, the J call TRBJ1-3, with D maybe TRBD1 (6 bases). Germline-derived CDR1 and CDR2 are SGDLS and YYNGEE. Trimming took off 4 bases at V and 9 bases at J, with 14 bases between the two ends. The CDR3 has 13 residues. The CDR3 region is CASSPGAFGTIYF. The CDR3 DNA reads as TGTGCCAGCAGCCCGGGGGCGTTTGGCACCATATATTTT.

J is TRBJ2-3 and V is TRBV6-5, with D perhaps being TRBD1 or TRBD2 (5 bases each). Germline V gene lookup returns CDR1 MNHEY and CDR2 SVGAGI. V lost 6 bases and J 2 bases, leaving 12 bases between the germline ends. The CDR3 loop spans 14 amino acids. The CDR3 loop reads CASRLRGATDTQYF. The CDR3 coding sequence is TGTGCCAGCAGACTCCGAGGGGCCACAGATACGCAGTATTTT.

This rearrangement joins TRBV10-3 to TRBJ2-7; 15 nucleotides align to TRBD2. Germline trimming cut 11 bases from V and 4 bases from J; bases unmatched to any gene: 3. The CDR3 loop spans 13 amino acids. Germline loops: CDR1 ENHRY, CDR2 SYGVKD. Here the CDR3 DNA reads TGTGCCCTGGGGACTAGCGGGGGGTACGAGCAGTACTTC. Protein: CALGTSGGYEQYF.

The chain is built from TRBV5-1 and TRBJ1-1, with 8 bases matching TRBD1. Germline-derived CDR1 and CDR2 are SGHRS and YFSETQ. The length of the CDR3 is 18 residues. J was trimmed by 0 bases and V by 0 bases; bases with no gene match: 10. The CDR3 region is CASSLERAGGRMNTEAFF. The CDR3 region has the DNA TGCGCCAGCAGCTTGGAGAGGGCAGGGGGCCGGATGAACACTGAAGCTTTCTTT.

The CDR3 region has the DNA TGTGCCAGCAGCGTCGGGGAGGTTACGAACACTGAAGCTTTCTTT. Its protein is CASSVGEVTNTEAFF. The rearrangement joins TRBV11-2 to TRBJ1-1; D call uncertain. Germline lookup yields CDR1 SGHAT and CDR2 FQNNGV. The germline V and J ends were trimmed by 5 bases and 1 base, with 14 bases remaining between them. CDR3 size: 15 residues. Complete variable domain (other parts from reference TRBV11-2 and TRBJ1-1): EAGVAQSPRYKIIEKRQSVAFWCNPISGHATLYWYQQILGQGPKLLIQFQNNGVVDDSQLPKDRFSAERLKGVDSTLKIQPAKLEDSAVYLCASSVGEVTNTEAFFGQGTRLTVV.

The chain uses TRBV30 and TRBJ1-6; D is uncertain. V was trimmed by 4 bases and J by 14 bases, leaving 15 bases between them. CDR1 GTSNPN and CDR2 SVGIG come from the germline V gene (reference sequence). The CDR3 has 12 residues. CDR3 sequence reads: CAWTQTPLALHF. CDR3 nucleotide sequence: TGTGCCTGGACGCAGACCCCTTTGGCCCTCCACTTT.

The chain uses TRBV20-1 and TRBJ2-5; D is uncertain. Germline values: CDR1 DFQATT, CDR2 SNEGSKA (reference sequence). The CDR3 runs 11 residues. V was trimmed by 5 bases and J by 3 bases, leaving 7 bases between them. In DNA form, the CDR3 reads TGCAGTGCTTCTCAGGAAGAGACCCAGTACTTC. Its protein product is CSASQEETQYF.

The chain combines TRBV6-4 with TRBJ2-1, with 13 bases identical to TRBD2. The CDR3 extends over 14 amino acids. Germline trimming cut 6 bases from V and 9 bases from J; bases unmatched to any gene: 5. The germline CDR1 and CDR2 sequences are MRHNA and SNTAGT. The CDR3 reads CASRALAGGLEQFF. CDR3 sequence (DNA): TGTGCCAGCAGAGCACTAGCGGGGGGGCTTGAGCAGTTCTTC.

The chain joins TRBV19 to TRBJ1-1, with no clear D. Trimming removed 6 bases at V and 0 bases at J, with 8 bases between. The CDR3 has 13 amino acids. Looked up from germline, CDR1 is LNHDA and CDR2 is SQIVND (reference sequence). DNA of the CDR3: TGTGCCAGTAGCATGGGCATGAACACTGAAGCTTTCTTT. Protein sequence: CASSMGMNTEAFF.

The chain employs TRBV5-1 and TRBJ1-5; perhaps TRBD1 as D (5 bases). The V gene's germline CDR1 is SGHRS and CDR2 YFSETQ. V was cut by 4 bases and J by 7 bases, with 15 bases left in between. The CDR3 is 14 amino acids. Written as DNA, the CDR3 is TGCGCCAGCAGCCAGGGCGCCTCGGGCCAGCCCCAGCATTTT. It yields the protein CASSQGASGQPQHF.

V and J are TRBV9 and TRBJ2-1; 13 bases align to TRBD2. The length of the CDR3 is 17 residues. Trimming cost V 3 bases and J 9 bases; bases outside gene matches: 12. Germline loops: CDR1 SGDLS, CDR2 YYNGEE. The CDR3 loop is CASSARLAGGSKSEQFF. In DNA, the CDR3 is TGTGCCAGCAGCGCCCGACTAGCGGGGGGAAGCAAGAGTGAGCAGTTCTTC. Full variable domain (missing parts from reference TRBV9 and TRBJ2-1): DSGVTQTPKHLITATGQRVTLRCSPRSGDLSVYWYQQSLDQGLQFLIQYYNGEERAKGNILERFSAQQFPDLHSELNLSSLELGDSALYFCASSARLAGGSKSEQFFGPGTRLTVL.